This entry concerns a single TCR beta chain. Its antigen is unidentified. This table comes from immunoSEQ multiplex PCR, and its TCRdb copy is limited to in-frame clones, with some not included. The sample holds some 96,000 clones, 80% to 90% seen once. The germline V and J ends were trimmed by 5 bases and 6 bases, with 13 bases remaining between them. Germline values: CDR1 MNHEY, CDR2 SMNVEV (reference sequence). The CDR3 has 14 residues. This record comes from a study of identifying expanded T cells in peripheral blood. Study-wide findings and caveats: Variance in clone template counts between roughly 2-week samples significantly increased with total template count across all healthy donors. Approximately 1.1 clones differed between technical replicates, versus 16.4 and 19 over time.

Healthy donors had no documented immune events, such as infections, while sampled. This receptor was taken from a person aged 18 to 70 in good health. V is TRBV27 and J is TRBJ2-2; D uncertain. What was sequenced was blood. CDR3 protein: CASSLQISAGELFF. The CDR3 DNA follows: TGTGCCAGCAGTCTTCAAATATCGGCCGGGGAGCTGTTTTTT.